This TCR beta chain was captured in a study of blood T cells in healthy people across ages. Whole-study context: Per every two T cells, about one barcoded beta molecule was captured by template switching.

The germline V gene encodes CDR1 SGHAT and CDR2 FQNNGV. Trimming cost V 5 bases and J 7 bases, with 8 bases left between them. This CDR3 contains 11 residues. A few counts support this clonotype. Antigen unknown. Regarding the study as a whole: Across the age range, TCR beta diversity per million T cells fell in a roughly linear way.

Together with a sample-barcoded 5' primer, a J-beta primer mix was included in a second PCR lasting about 7 to 12 cycles. Each CDR3 protein gets one entry after TCRdb re-called the 5' RACE reads with MiXCR. This sample has 700,000 or so distinct CDR3 sequences; 22% occur once, and the top ten carry 22%. This TCR derives from a man aged 70-80 years in good health. Sequenced sample: blood. The chain recombines TRBV11-2 with TRBJ1-1; D is unresolved. Here the CDR3 reads CASSSSIEAFF. In DNA form, the CDR3 reads TGTGCCAGCAGCAGCAGTATTGAAGCTTTCTTT.